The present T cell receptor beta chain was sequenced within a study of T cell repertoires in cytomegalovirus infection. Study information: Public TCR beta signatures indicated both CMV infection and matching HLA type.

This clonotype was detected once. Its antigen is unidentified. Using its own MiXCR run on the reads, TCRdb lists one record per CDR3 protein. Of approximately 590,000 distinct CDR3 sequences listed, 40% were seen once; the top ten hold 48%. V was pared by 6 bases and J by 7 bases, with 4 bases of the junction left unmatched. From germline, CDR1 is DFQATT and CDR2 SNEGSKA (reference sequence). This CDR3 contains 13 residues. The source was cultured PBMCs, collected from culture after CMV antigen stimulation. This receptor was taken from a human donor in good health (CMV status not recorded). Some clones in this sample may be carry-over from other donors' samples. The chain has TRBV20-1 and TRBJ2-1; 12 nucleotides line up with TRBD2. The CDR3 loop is CSAVGTSGNEQFF. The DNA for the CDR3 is TGCAGTGCGGTGGGGACTAGCGGGAATGAGCAGTTCTTC.